This T cell receptor beta chain was sequenced for a study of cytomegalovirus exposure and HLA in healthy donors. 13 Jbeta primers and 60 Vbeta primers were used for the PCR. The assay was immunoSEQ multiplex PCR, and TCRdb's table has in-frame clones only and misses some. The table has about 190,000 clones, approximately 77% seen once; the top ten hold about 3.4%. V dropped 3 bases and J dropped 0; count of bases not matched to a gene: 3. The CDR3 length is 16 residues. Germline CDR1 MNHNS, CDR2 SASEGT. Sequenced material: PBMCs. The TCR sequence derives from a man in his forties in good health and CMV-seropositive. This sequence joins TRBV6-1 and TRBJ1-4; TRBD1 matches 8 bases. The CDR3, as DNA: TGTGCCAGCAGTGACAGGGGGCAGGCAACTAATGAAAAACTGTTTTTT. It codes for CASSDRGQATNEKLFF.